Listed here are 29 T cell receptor gamma chains from one sample, sequenced in a study of gamma-delta T cells after stem cell transplantation. TCRdb reprocessed the RT-PCR reads using CATT. Among about 1,800 gamma-chain clones listed, roughly 3.5% were seen once. The source material was gamma-delta T cells. The source is a human donor. It is not recorded whose cells these are; they may come from a transplant donor.

This clone has just a few counts. The protein given by TCRdb reflects a much larger clone and differs at residue 4 from this DNA's translation, likely from a read error; the protein shown is the DNA's translation. V usage is TRGV4 and J usage is TRGJ1 or TRGJ2. The length of the CDR3 is 13 residues. V shed 7 bases, J shed 2 bases, and the junction held 8 bases outside the gene matches. Germline loops: CDR1 EGSTGY, CDR2 YDSYTSSV. CDR3 protein: CATCDSHYYKKLF. For the CDR3, the DNA is TGTGCCACCTGTGATTCGCATTATTATAAGAAACTCTTT.

Notes on this clone: With only one base between it and a far larger clone, this is likely a read error. This chain links TRGV9 with TRGJ1 or TRGJ2. The CDR3 has 11 residues. J lost 10 bases, V lost 9 bases, and 12 bases had no gene match. CDR1 GITISATS and CDR2 ISYDGTV come from the germline V gene (reference sequence). The CDR3 region is CALRTAIKKLF. The DNA for the CDR3 is TGTGCCTTGCGGACTGCGATCAAGAAACTCTTT.

Of note for this clone: TCRdb's entry gives the protein of a much larger clone, which mismatches this DNA's translation at residue 3, likely from a read error; the protein reported here is translated from the DNA. The chain combines TRGV2 with TRGJP1. The CDR3 covers 12 residues. Germline CDR1 EGSNGY, CDR2 YDSYNSKV. V lost 11 bases and J lost 3; bases outside the gene matches: 6. The CDR3 region has the DNA TGTGCCAAATACGCCACTGGTTGGTTCAAGATATTT. This encodes CAKYATGWFKIF.

Worth noting for this clone: TCRdb lists the protein of a much larger clone for this DNA, which differs at residue 7, so this is likely a read error; the protein given here is translated from the DNA itself. The rearrangement links TRGV2 to TRGJP2. The CDR3 has 16 residues. CDR1 is EGSNGY and CDR2 is YDSYNSKV in the germline V gene. The trim removed 0 bases at V and 3 bases at J, leaving 7 bases unmatched. CDR3 region: CATWDGCRGSDWIKTF. Written as DNA, the CDR3 is TGTGCCACCTGGGACGGGTGTCGGGGTAGTGATTGGATCAAGACGTTT.

The CDR3 region has the DNA TGTGCCTTGTGGGAGGTGCAGGTCAGAGAGTTGGGCAAAAAAATCAAGGTATTT. Its translation: CALWEVQVRELGKKIKVF. The rearrangement joins TRGV9 to TRGJP. Germline V gives CDR1 GITISATS, CDR2 ISYDGTV (reference sequence). V gave up 0 bases and J gave up 6 bases; unmatched junction bases: 8. This CDR3 contains 18 residues.

This clone qualifies as medium-sized. As DNA, the CDR3 is TGTGCCACCTGGGACGGGATAGACAAACTCTTT. Amino acid sequence: CATWDGIDKLF. The chain carries TRGV2 and TRGJ1 or TRGJ2. J gave up 13 bases and V 0 bases, and 6 bases lay outside the gene matches. Germline V lookup: CDR1 EGSNGY, CDR2 YDSYNSKV. CDR3 length: 11 amino acids.

Within the sample, this clone is medium-sized. The chain uses TRGV9 and TRGJP. The CDR3 spans 13 residues. Germline V lookup: CDR1 GITISATS, CDR2 ISYDGTV (reference sequence). The junction had 3 bases not matched to a gene; V was cut back by 9 bases and J by 7 bases. In nucleotides, the CDR3 is TGTGCCTTGGGTGAGTTGGGCAAAAAAATCAAGGTATTT. This gives the protein CALGELGKKIKVF.

This clone came up a few times. A far larger clone is one base from this, pointing to a likely read error. This chain joins TRGV2 and TRGJ1 or TRGJ2. Germline V gene lookup returns CDR1 EGSNGY and CDR2 YDSYNSKV. The CDR3 totals 14 residues. CDR3 sequence reads: CATWDRFRGYKKLF. The CDR3 DNA sequence: TGTGCCACCTGGGACAGGTTTCGGGGTTATAAAAAACTCTTT.

By share, this clone ranks as medium-sized. The rearrangement uses TRGV9 and TRGJP. Unmatched junction bases numbered 7, after V lost 2 bases and J lost 12 bases. CDR3 length: 15 residues. Looked up from germline, CDR1 is GITISATS and CDR2 is ISYDGTV (reference sequence). Written as DNA, the CDR3 is TGTGCCTTGTGGGAGGCCCTGGGGGGCAAAAAAATCAAGGTATTT. Amino acid sequence: CALWEALGGKKIKVF.

This clone occurred a few times. The protein given by TCRdb reflects a much larger clone and differs at residue 11 from this DNA's translation, likely from a read error; the protein shown is the DNA's translation. This chain connects TRGV9 to TRGJ1 or TRGJ2. The CDR3 is 15 residues long. The trim removed 4 bases at V and 7 bases at J, leaving 16 bases unmatched. Looked up from germline, CDR1 is GITISATS and CDR2 is ISYDGTV (reference sequence). CDR3 coding DNA: TGTGCCTTGTGGGATACCCGAGCATACGAGTATAAGAAACTCTTT. Protein sequence: CALWDTRAYEYKKLF.

This clone has more than one count but fewer than ten. This chain links TRGV9 with TRGJP. The V segment lost 2 bases and the J segment 3 bases; nucleotides outside the gene matches: 13. The CDR3 totals 20 residues. Per the germline V gene, CDR1 is GITISATS and CDR2 is ISYDGTV (reference sequence). The CDR3 DNA reads as TGTGCCTTGTGGGAGGGTGCTGGAGCCCCGCAAGAGTTGGGCAAAAAAATCAAGGTATTT. Translated: CALWEGAGAPQELGKKIKVF.

This clone is categorized as medium-sized. The gene calls are TRGV9 and TRGJ1 or TRGJ2. Unmatched junction bases numbered 9, after V lost 3 bases and J lost 7 bases. This CDR3 region has 13 residues. Germline V gives CDR1 GITISATS, CDR2 ISYDGTV (reference sequence). DNA for the CDR3: TGTGCCTTGTGGGAGCATCAGGGGTATAAGAAACTCTTT. Translated, it gives CALWEHQGYKKLF.

This clone appeared a few times. This DNA translates differently at residue 12 from the TCRdb protein, which is that of a much larger clone; a read error is likely, and the protein shown is the DNA's own translation. The chain combines TRGV3 with TRGJ1 or TRGJ2. CDR3 length equals 14 residues. Germline V gives CDR1 VTNTFY, CDR2 YDVSTARD (reference sequence). The chain's CDR3 is CATWDRFRGYKELF. CDR3 bases: TGTGCCACCTGGGACAGGTTTCGGGGTTATAAGGAACTCTTT.

By sample fraction, this clone is medium-sized. CDR3 DNA: TGTGCCTTGTGGGAGGTGCCCCCCGAAGTTCATCAGTTGGGCAAAAAAATCAAGGTATTT. Its translation: CALWEVPPEVHQLGKKIKVF. The chain has TRGV9 and TRGJP. J lost 8 bases, V lost 0 bases, and 16 bases had no gene match. Germline lookup yields CDR1 GITISATS and CDR2 ISYDGTV (reference sequence). The CDR3 has 20 residues.

V is TRGV9 and J is TRGJP. The CDR3 spans 21 residues. The germline CDR1 and CDR2 sequences are GITISATS and ISYDGTV (reference sequence). V dropped 0 bases and J dropped 4; count of bases not matched to a gene: 15. The CDR3 is CALWEVRGGRKQELGKKIKVF. The CDR3 DNA reads as TGTGCCTTGTGGGAGGTGCGGGGGGGGAGGAAACAAGAGTTGGGCAAAAAAATCAAGGTATTT.

By sample fraction, this clone is medium-sized. The chain is built from TRGV9 and TRGJ1 or TRGJ2. Germline assignment: CDR1 GITISATS and CDR2 ISYDGTV (reference sequence). Germline trimming cut 11 bases from V and 9 bases from J; bases unmatched to any gene: 7. The CDR3 loop spans 9 amino acids. The CDR3 DNA reads TGTGCCTCCACTCCTAAGAAACTCTTT. Amino acid sequence: CASTPKKLF.

This chain links TRGV9 with TRGJP. V was pared by 4 bases and J by 5 bases, with 5 bases of the junction left unmatched. The germline V gene encodes CDR1 GITISATS and CDR2 ISYDGTV (reference sequence). This CDR3 has 16 amino acids. The CDR3 nucleotides read TGTGCCTTGTGGGATCCGGAAGAGTTGGGCAAAAAAATCAAGGTATTT. Residues: CALWDPEELGKKIKVF.

This clone is labeled medium-sized. The chain is built from TRGV9 and TRGJ1 or TRGJ2. After removal of 0 bases from V and 4 bases from J, the junction contained 12 bases not matched to a gene. This CDR3 has 16 amino acids. CDR1 and CDR2 (germline): GITISATS, ISYDGTV (reference sequence). CDR3 in DNA: TGTGCCTTGTGGGAGGTGCGAGATTCGAGGTATTATAAGAAACTCTTT. As protein: CALWEVRDSRYYKKLF.

This clone showed up just a few times. The translation of this DNA and the TCRdb protein of a much larger clone differ at residue 11, probably owing to a read error; the protein shown here is translated from the DNA. The gene calls are TRGV3 and TRGJP2. Germline loops: CDR1 VTNTFY, CDR2 YDVSTARD (reference sequence). The length of the CDR3 is 16 residues. The CDR3 DNA follows: TGTGCCACCTGGGACCGATCATATAGTAGTAATTGGATCAAGACGTTT. Protein product: CATWDRSYSSNWIKTF.

As concerns this clone: A much larger clone lies one base from this, so it may be a read error. Other DNA sequences in the sample encode the same CDR3. The V call is TRGV9, the J call TRGJP. This CDR3 region has 16 residues. Germline lookup yields CDR1 GITISATS and CDR2 ISYDGTV (reference sequence). The DNA for the CDR3 is TGTGCCTTATGGGAGGGTAAAGAGTTGGGCAAAAAAATCAAGGTATTT. Translation gives CALWEGKELGKKIKVF.

This clone is classed as medium-sized. This chain uses TRGV9 with TRGJP. This CDR3 spans 17 amino acids. CDR1 GITISATS and CDR2 ISYDGTV come from the germline V gene (reference sequence). Trimming cost V 3 bases and J 4 bases; bases outside gene matches: 6. CDR3 DNA: TGTGCCTTGTGGGAGAATAGACAAGAGTTGGGCAAAAAAATCAAGGTATTT. This encodes CALWENRQELGKKIKVF.

By its share, this clone is medium-sized. V is TRGV8 and J is TRGJP2. Trimming cost V 1 base and J 0 bases; bases outside gene matches: 5. CDR1 and CDR2 from the germline V gene are VENAVY and YDSYNSRV. This CDR3 is 16 amino acids long. As DNA, the CDR3 is TGTGCCACCTGGGATAGTGGCTATAGTAGTGATTGGATCAAGACGTTT. Its protein is CATWDSGYSSDWIKTF.

This clone is labeled as medium-sized. This chain's CDR3 is CATWDGHKKLF. The DNA for the CDR3 is TGTGCCACCTGGGACGGGCATAAGAAACTCTTT. This chain uses TRGV2 with TRGJ1 or TRGJ2. The V gene end was trimmed by 0 bases and the J gene end by 8 bases; junction bases not matched to a gene: 1. CDR3 size: 11 residues. Germline V gene data show CDR1 as EGSNGY and CDR2 as YDSYNSKV.

Only a few counts were recorded for this clone. Translating this DNA gives a protein that differs at residue 5 from the TCRdb one, which belongs to a much larger clone; a read error is likely, and the protein shown is this translation. The chain joins TRGV2 to TRGJP2. This CDR3 is built from 16 residues. The V gene's germline CDR1 is EGSNGY and CDR2 YDSYNSKV. The CDR3 loop reads CATWVGSNSSDWIKTF. CDR3 sequence (DNA): TGTGCCACCTGGGTCGGGAGTAATAGTAGTGATTGGATCAAGACGTTT.

This clone is medium-sized. This likely stems from a read error, as it lies one base from a far larger clone. The sample contains more than one DNA sequence encoding this CDR3. V usage is TRGV9 and J usage is TRGJP. The germline V gene encodes CDR1 GITISATS and CDR2 ISYDGTV (reference sequence). The CDR3 covers 16 residues. CDR3 loop: CALWEVQELGKKIKVF. CDR3 nucleotide sequence: TGCGCCTTGTGGGAGGTGCAAGAGTTGGGCAAAAAAATCAAGGTATTT.

In the case of this clone: This likely reflects a read error, since a far larger clone is one base away. At the DNA level, this CDR3 is encoded by other sequences in the same sample as well. The gene calls are TRGV9 and TRGJ1 or TRGJ2. This CDR3 region has 11 residues. CDR1 is GITISATS and CDR2 is ISYDGTV in the germline V gene (reference sequence). The CDR3: CALWTAIKKLF. The CDR3 DNA is TGTGCCCTGTGGACTGCGATCAAGAAACTCTTT.

This clone is medium-sized (0.01 to 0.1%) within its sample. CDR3 in amino acids: CATWDGRRLKKLF. CDR3 coding DNA: TGTGCCACCTGGGATGGGCGAAGGTTAAAGAAACTCTTT. The chain couples TRGV4 to TRGJ1 or TRGJ2. This CDR3 has 13 residues. V shed 0 bases and J 10 bases; nucleotides not matched to a gene: 9. Germline values: CDR1 EGSTGY, CDR2 YDSYTSSV.

By share, this clone ranks as large (0.1 to 1%). A single base separates this from a much larger clone, so it may be a read error. Other DNA sequences in this sample translate to the same CDR3. J is TRGJP and V is TRGV9. The V and J ends lost 0 bases and 6 bases, in that order; junction bases with no gene match: 2. CDR3 size: 16 residues. Germline assignment: CDR1 GITISATS and CDR2 ISYDGTV (reference sequence). The CDR3 bases are TGTGCCTTGTGGGAGGTGCCAGAGTTGGGCAAAAAAATCAAGGTATTT. This translates into CALWEVPELGKKIKVF.

Sample share makes this clone medium-sized. CDR3 nucleotide sequence: TGTGCCTTGTGGGAGGAGAATAAGAAACTCTTT. Its translation is CALWEENKKLF. The genes are TRGV9 and TRGJ1 or TRGJ2. This CDR3 comprises 11 residues. V was clipped by 2 bases and J by 8 bases; unmatched bases: 3. Germline lookup yields CDR1 GITISATS and CDR2 ISYDGTV (reference sequence).